Listed here are 5 T cell receptor beta chains from one sample, sequenced in a study of Ad26.COV2.S vaccination and SARS-CoV-2 variants. Described treatment: some 20 received Ad26.COV2.S at low or high dose, single or two shots; five or six received placebo; per-sample allocation not given. On day 63 after the first injection, vaccine and placebo recipients gave samples. Sequencing used immunoSEQ multiplex PCR; TCRdb keeps in-frame clones, though not all of them. The table lists about 350,000 clones, 88% of them singletons, with around 6.4% in the top ten. Sequenced material: peripheral blood, taken in a trial of Ad26.COV2.S vaccine versus placebo. Source of these receptors: a person between 18 and 60 years old who received the Ad26.COV2.S COVID-19 vaccine or a placebo.

The rearrangement links TRBV7-3 to TRBJ2-3, with D possibly being TRBD1 (5 bases). The V end was cut by 5 bases, the J end by 5 bases, with 17 bases between. CDR1 and CDR2 from the germline V gene are SGHTA and FQGTGA. The CDR3 consists of 15 residues. CDR3 region: CASSQQGARVDTQYF. The CDR3 DNA sequence: TGTGCCAGCAGCCAGCAGGGCGCACGGGTAGATACGCAGTATTTT.

The chain links TRBV30 to TRBJ2-5; 7 nucleotides match TRBD2. CDR3 length: 12 residues. The ends lost 0 bases at V and 5 bases at J; junction bases unmatched: 0. Germline V CDR1 and CDR2: GTSNPN, SVGIG (reference sequence). CDR3 residues: CAWSVGGETQYF. As DNA, the CDR3 is TGTGCCTGGAGTGTGGGGGGGGAGACCCAGTACTTC.

This rearrangement joins TRBV28 to TRBJ1-2; no reliable D call. Germline CDR1 MDHEN, CDR2 SYDVKM. This CDR3 region has 12 residues. V was trimmed by 9 bases and J by 7 bases, leaving 15 bases between them. CDR3 sequence: CASNQRTLGYTF. CDR3 in DNA: TGTGCCAGTAACCAAAGGACGCTTGGCTACACCTTC.

V gene TRBV2 combines with J gene TRBJ1-2; D gene uncertain. Per germline, CDR1 SNHLY and CDR2 FYNNEI. The CDR3 totals 13 residues. The V and J ends lost 6 bases and 4 bases respectively, with 12 bases between them. CDR3: CASSLSEGYGYTF. In DNA, the CDR3 is TGTGCCAGCAGCCTGAGTGAGGGCTATGGCTACACCTTC. The full variable domain, completed using reference TRBV2 and TRBJ1-2, is EPEVTQTPSHQVTQMGQEVILRCVPISNHLYFYWYRQILGQKVEFLVSFYNNEISEKSEIFDDQFSVERPDGSNFTLKIRSTKLEDSAMYFCASSLSEGYGYTFGSGTRLTVV.

This clone was recorded only once. This chain links TRBV19 with TRBJ1-5, with 9 positions matching TRBD1. The CDR3 has 17 residues. The J segment lost 0 bases and the V segment lost 4 bases, leaving 7 bases of the junction unmatched. Germline-derived CDR1 and CDR2 are LNHDA and SQIVND (reference sequence). CDR3: CASSTTGGSGSNQPQHF. CDR3 sequence (DNA): TGTGCCAGTAGTACAACAGGGGGCTCGGGTAGCAATCAGCCCCAGCATTTT.